These 24 T cell receptor beta chains came from one sample sequenced in a study of blood T cell repertoires in COVID-19. TCRdb's copy holds only in-frame clones and misses some; the assay was immunoSEQ multiplex PCR. Of around 200,000 clones listed, around 84% are singletons. Sequenced: PBMCs or T cells enriched from blood (not recorded which). These receptors came from a young woman who had recovered from COVID-19.

This clone has a single count. This chain uses TRBV19 with TRBJ2-4; 8 nucleotides align to TRBD2. From germline, CDR1 is LNHDA and CDR2 SQIVND (reference sequence). There are 14 residues in the CDR3. V lost 6 bases, J lost 6 bases, and 7 bases stayed unmatched. The CDR3 bases are TGTGCCAGTAGCCCAGCGGGAGACCTAAACATTCAGTACTTC. Translation: CASSPAGDLNIQYF.

This chain links TRBV7-9 with TRBJ2-7; 8 bases agree with TRBD2. Germline assignment: CDR1 SEHNR and CDR2 FQNEAQ (reference sequence). The CDR3 covers 15 residues. Trimming cost V 1 base and J 0 bases; bases outside gene matches: 2. The CDR3 sequence: CASSLERGRSYEQYV. CDR3 nucleotides: TGTGCCAGCAGCTTAGAGCGGGGGCGCTCCTACGAGCAGTACGTC.

This chain links TRBV12-3 or TRBV12-4 with TRBJ2-1; 9 nucleotides line up with TRBD2. V was pared by 7 bases and J by 15 bases, with 13 bases of the junction left unmatched. The CDR3 extends over 13 amino acids. The CDR3 region is CASTEGLARFPFF. For the CDR3, the DNA is TGTGCCAGCACTGAGGGACTAGCTAGGTTCCCGTTCTTC.

The rearrangement joins TRBV6-5 to TRBJ2-5; D is undetermined. The CDR3 length is 13 residues. Germline V gene sequence: CDR1 MNHEY, CDR2 SVGAGI. V was clipped by 6 bases and J by 0 bases, with 8 bases between them. The CDR3 loop reads CASSIRYQETQYF. The CDR3 DNA follows: TGTGCCAGCAGCATCCGGTACCAAGAGACCCAGTACTTC.

The genes are TRBV5-1 and TRBJ2-7; 12 bases line up with TRBD2. Germline CDR1 and CDR2: SGHRS and YFSETQ. The length of the CDR3 is 14 residues. Trimming cost V 4 bases and J 5 bases; bases outside gene matches: 4. CDR3 amino acids: CASSMGLAGHEQYF. The CDR3, as DNA: TGCGCCAGCAGCATGGGACTAGCGGGCCACGAGCAGTACTTC.

The V call is TRBV5-1, the J call TRBJ2-7, with TRBD1 as a possible D gene (6 bases). The length of the CDR3 is 13 residues. Germline assignment: CDR1 SGHRS and CDR2 YFSETQ. The V and J ends lost 5 bases and 2 bases respectively, with 11 bases between them. The CDR3 loop reads CASRNRQAYEQYF. The CDR3 nucleotides are TGCGCCAGCAGGAACCGACAGGCCTACGAGCAGTACTTC.

The chain links TRBV7-2 to TRBJ2-7; tentatively, D is TRBD1 (6 bases). This CDR3 region has 16 residues. Per germline, CDR1 SGHTA and CDR2 FQGNSA. Trimming took 2 bases from V and 4 from J, leaving 18 bases between them. The CDR3 loop is CASSLSGQPVGYEQYF. The CDR3 DNA sequence: TGTGCCAGCAGCTTATCGGGACAACCAGTCGGTTACGAGCAGTACTTC.

This chain joins TRBV5-1 and TRBJ2-1; 7 bases map to TRBD2. From germline, CDR1 is SGHRS and CDR2 YFSETQ. This CDR3 contains 17 residues. V shed 4 bases, J shed 8 bases, and the junction held 18 bases outside the gene matches. The DNA for the CDR3 is TGCGCCAGCAGCCCTAGAGTGGTGGCGGGAGTAATGGATGAGCAGTTCTTC. This codes for CASSPRVVAGVMDEQFF. Full variable domain (outside the CDR3, taken from reference TRBV5-1 and TRBJ2-1): KAGVTQTPRYLIKTRGQQVTLSCSPISGHRSVSWYQQTPGQGLQFLFEYFSETQRNKGNFPGRFSGRQFSNSRSEMNVSTLELGDSALYLCASSPRVVAGVMDEQFFGPGTRLTVL.

The chain links TRBV7-9 to TRBJ2-7; 9 nucleotides line up with TRBD1. Looked up from germline, CDR1 is SEHNR and CDR2 is FQNEAQ (reference sequence). CDR3 length: 16 amino acids. Unmatched junction bases numbered 10, after V lost 3 bases and J lost 4 bases. CDR3 in DNA: TGTGCCAGCAGCTTCTTGGTAACAGGGGGCCAGTACGAGCAGTACTTC. Translated: CASSFLVTGGQYEQYF.

The chain has TRBV6-5 and TRBJ1-1; D unresolved. V was trimmed by 5 bases and J by 0 bases, leaving 10 bases between them. The CDR3 contains 14 residues. From germline, CDR1 is MNHEY and CDR2 SVGAGI. CDR3 protein: CASSRGSMNTEAFF. CDR3 coding DNA: TGTGCCAGCAGTAGAGGGTCCATGAACACTGAAGCTTTCTTT.

V and J are TRBV21-1 and TRBJ1-6; TRBD1 is the table's D call and was not checked against the DNA. TRBV21-1 corresponds to a pseudogene. The CDR3 runs 15 residues. In nucleotides, the CDR3 is TGTGCCAGCAGCCCGCGGACATGTAGAGATTCACCCCTCCACTTT. Protein sequence: CASSPRTCRDSPLHF.

Only a few counts were recorded for this clone. The chain has TRBV7-9 and TRBJ2-1; TRBD1 matches at 7 bases. This CDR3 spans 13 amino acids. Germline V gene lookup returns CDR1 SEHNR and CDR2 FQNEAQ (reference sequence). V dropped 5 bases and J dropped 8; count of bases not matched to a gene: 6. CDR3 sequence: CASSRQGGDEQFF. The CDR3 DNA is TGTGCCAGCAGCCGACAGGGTGGCGATGAGCAGTTCTTC.

The chain employs TRBV2 and TRBJ1-1, with 10 bases fitting TRBD1. In germline, CDR1 is SNHLY, CDR2 FYNNEI. This CDR3 is built from 15 residues. J lost 1 base, V lost 7 bases, and 6 bases had no gene match. Here the CDR3 reads CASKRTGGSNTEAFF. The CDR3 DNA follows: TGTGCCAGCAAGAGGACAGGGGGTTCGAACACTGAAGCTTTCTTT. Using reference TRBV2 and TRBJ1-1 for the parts outside the CDR3, the full variable domain is EPEVTQTPSHQVTQMGQEVILRCVPISNHLYFYWYRQILGQKVEFLVSFYNNEISEKSEIFDDQFSVERPDGSNFTLKIRSTKLEDSAMYFCASKRTGGSNTEAFFGQGTRLTVV.

Concerning this clone: Other DNA sequences of this sample code for an identical CDR3. This rearrangement joins TRBV27 to TRBJ2-1; a possible D gene is TRBD1 (5 bases). CDR3 length: 12 residues. With 2 bases removed from V and 6 bases from J, the gap between germline ends came to 5 bases. Germline assignment: CDR1 MNHEY and CDR2 SMNVEV (reference sequence). The CDR3 reads CASSLGANEQFF. In DNA, the CDR3 is TGTGCCAGCAGTTTAGGGGCCAATGAGCAGTTCTTC.

This clone was seen only a few times. The V and J genes are TRBV12-3 or TRBV12-4 and TRBJ1-4, with TRBD1 identical over 9 bases. V lost 7 bases to trimming and J lost 7 bases; unmatched junction nucleotides: 4. The CDR3 has 13 amino acids. The CDR3 coding sequence is TGTGCCAGCAAGGGGACAGGGAGTGAAAAACTGTTTTTT. Translation: CASKGTGSEKLFF.

The chain joins TRBV28 to TRBJ1-5; D might be TRBD1 (6 bases). V dropped 3 bases and J dropped 2 bases, with 11 bases sitting between them. The CDR3 extends over 15 amino acids. Germline V gene data show CDR1 as MDHEN and CDR2 as SYDVKM. CDR3 in DNA: TGTGCCAGCAGTTTCTACAGGGATGGCAATCAGCCCCAGCATTTT. This encodes CASSFYRDGNQPQHF.

This clone was detected only once. The chain couples TRBV5-1 to TRBJ2-1; D ambiguous. This CDR3 region has 14 residues. Germline loops: CDR1 SGHRS, CDR2 YFSETQ. V was trimmed by 0 bases and J by 7 bases, leaving 11 bases between them. CDR3 DNA sequence: TGCGCCAGCAGCTTGGACCCAGATCTGAATGAGCAGTTCTTC. Amino acid sequence: CASSLDPDLNEQFF.

The rearrangement uses TRBV19 and TRBJ2-3; 11 bases are a match to TRBD2. Trimming at V came to 5 bases and at J to 0 bases, leaving 13 bases not matched to a gene. Germline V gene lookup returns CDR1 LNHDA and CDR2 SQIVND (reference sequence). CDR3 length equals 19 residues. The CDR3 reads CASSPELAGGNPSTDTQYF. DNA for the CDR3: TGTGCCAGTAGTCCTGAGCTAGCGGGAGGCAATCCTAGCACAGATACGCAGTATTTT.

The chain uses TRBV28 and TRBJ1-5, with 8 bases lining up with TRBD1. The CDR3 loop spans 13 amino acids. The V gene end was trimmed by 10 bases and the J gene end by 5 bases; junction bases not matched to a gene: 7. Germline CDR1 and CDR2: MDHEN and SYDVKM. CDR3 DNA sequence: TGTGCCACCCAAGGGACAGGCTATCAGCCCCAGCATTTT. Protein: CATQGTGYQPQHF.

This chain connects TRBV6-5 to TRBJ1-2; 9 nucleotides agree with TRBD1. The CDR3 contains 15 residues. From germline, CDR1 is MNHEY and CDR2 SVGAGI. V shed 6 bases, J shed 3 bases, and the junction held 8 bases outside the gene matches. In nucleotides, the CDR3 is TGTGCCAGCAGACCCTACAGGGGGCATGACTATGGCTACACCTTC. Translating gives CASRPYRGHDYGYTF.

The rearrangement joins TRBV5-1 to TRBJ2-7; D might be TRBD1 (5 bases). There are 16 residues in the CDR3. Germline CDR1 and CDR2: SGHRS and YFSETQ. The V end was cut by 0 bases, the J end by 0 bases, with 13 bases between. Here the CDR3 DNA reads TGCGCCAGCAGCTTGGCCCCAGGGCTGAGCTCCTACGAGCAGTACTTC. Its translation: CASSLAPGLSSYEQYF.

The rearrangement links TRBV10-3 to TRBJ1-2; D is undetermined. Germline-derived CDR1 and CDR2 are ENHRY and SYGVKD. The CDR3 extends over 14 amino acids. V lost 0 bases and J lost 5, with 10 bases in between. CDR3 loop: CAISESRGYYGYTF. For the CDR3, the DNA is TGTGCCATCAGTGAGTCCCGGGGATATTATGGCTACACCTTC.

The chain employs TRBV12-5 and TRBJ1-1; a weak D match, TRBD1 (5 bases). CDR3 length: 14 amino acids. Germline V gene sequence: CDR1 LGHNT, CDR2 FRNRAP. V gave up 1 base and J gave up 2 bases, with 8 bases separating them. The CDR3 DNA reads as TGTGCTAGTGGTTTGGCAGGGCCCAACACTGAAGCTTTCTTT. Its protein is CASGLAGPNTEAFF.

The CDR3 reads CASSLGTYEQFF. The CDR3, as DNA: TGTGCCAGTAGTCTCGGGACTTATGAGCAGTTCTTC. The rearrangement links TRBV19 to TRBJ2-1; the D gene is possibly TRBD2 (6 bases). V lost 5 bases to trimming and J lost 8 bases, with 10 bases between them. Germline CDR1 and CDR2: LNHDA and SQIVND (reference sequence). The length of the CDR3 is 12 residues. The whole variable domain, filled in from reference TRBV19 and TRBJ2-1, reads DGGITQSPKYLFRKEGQNVTLSCEQNLNHDAMYWYRQDPGQGLRLIYYSQIVNDFQKGDIAEGYSVSREKKESFPLTVTSAQKNPTAFYLCASSLGTYEQFFGPGTRLTVL.